This T cell receptor beta chain was obtained from a study of blood T cells in healthy people across ages. Germline V gene data show CDR1 as KGHSH and CDR2 as LQKENI. This CDR3 is built from 16 residues. Together with a sample-barcoded 5' primer, a J-beta primer mix was included in a second PCR lasting about 7 to 12 cycles. Each CDR3 protein gets one entry after TCRdb re-called the 5' RACE reads with MiXCR. The sample shows about 970,000 distinct CDR3 sequences, roughly half of them seen only once. V is TRBV18 and J is TRBJ2-4, with 10 bases that match TRBD2. The end of the DNA is better explained by TRBJ2-7, so the J call may be wrong. The sequence was collected from an older woman in good health. Sequences were obtained from blood. CDR3 coding DNA: TGTGCCAGCTCACCAACCCAGGCTAGCGGGAGCAACGAGCAGTACTTC. Translation gives CASSPTQASGSNEQYF.